Listed here are 16 T cell receptor beta chains from one sample, sequenced in a study of low-dose radiotherapy and immunotherapy resistance in tumors. cDNA synthesis used a TRAV/TRBV-specific primer set for both chains. The PCR that amplified TCRs ran for around 21 cycles, relying on a constant-region primer and a V-primer adapter. MiXCR, run by TCRdb on the reads, gives a single entry per CDR3 protein. The sample holds fewer than 7,500 distinct CDR3 sequences, 75% to 85% seen once. These TCRs come from a human donor with advanced metastatic prostate, ovarian, gallbladder or colorectal cancer (not recorded which). This table probably holds off-target reads from a library built for another chain.

This chain uses TRBV6-5 with TRBJ2-7, with 9 positions matching TRBD2. The germline V gene encodes CDR1 MNHEY and CDR2 SVGAGI. The J segment lost 5 bases and the V segment lost 7 bases, leaving 9 bases of the junction unmatched. The CDR3 runs 14 residues. CDR3 DNA: TGTGCCAGCAAGGAGGGAAGCGGGGGGCACGAGCAGTACTTC. Translating it yields CASKEGSGGHEQYF.

V usage is TRBV21-1 and J usage is TRBJ2-7. TRBV21-1 counts as a pseudogene. The CDR3 runs 17 residues. This chain's CDR3 is CASSCGRPTGTYYEQYF. CDR3 sequence (DNA): TGTGCCAGCAGTTGTGGCCGACCTACAGGGACCTACTACGAGCAGTACTTC.

This chain joins TRBV7-8 and TRBJ1-6; the match to TRBD1 covers 8 bases. Germline V gives CDR1 SGHVS, CDR2 FQNEAQ. V was pared by 1 base and J by 10 bases, with 12 bases of the junction left unmatched. This CDR3 is 17 amino acids long. As DNA, the CDR3 is TGTGCCAGCAGCTTAGGGGCGACAGGGGAATTTGACTCACCCCTCCACTTT. It yields the protein CASSLGATGEFDSPLHF.

The chain combines TRBV12-3 or TRBV12-4 with TRBJ2-3; no definite D call. CDR3 length equals 12 residues. V was cut by 6 bases and J by 6 bases, with 10 bases left in between. DNA of the CDR3: TGTGCCAGCAGCTCCACGTGGGATACGCAGTATTTT. Its translation is CASSSTWDTQYF.

The chain's CDR3 is CAISASGSTDTQYF. CDR3 bases: TGTGCCATCAGTGCCTCGGGGAGCACAGATACGCAGTATTTT. This chain joins TRBV10-3 and TRBJ2-3, with a possible D match to TRBD2 (5 bases). This CDR3 region has 14 residues. Trimming removed 4 bases at V and 0 bases at J, with 8 bases between. CDR1 and CDR2 from the germline V gene are ENHRY and SYGVKD.

V gene TRBV23-1 combines with J gene TRBJ2-5; 10 bases align to TRBD2. TRBV23-1 is an ORF; its function is uncertain. With 4 bases clipped from V and 2 bases from J, the junction kept 13 bases outside the gene matches. This CDR3 has 18 amino acids. The CDR3 DNA reads as TGCGCCAGCAGTCCCCTCCCCCGGACTAGCGGACCTCAAGAGACCCAGTACTTC. This translates into CASSPLPRTSGPQETQYF.

V is TRBV21-1 and J is TRBJ2-7; TRBD1, the D gene given by the table, was not confirmed from the DNA. TRBV21-1 is labeled a pseudogene. This CDR3 comprises 15 residues. The CDR3 is CASSKVPTGPYEQYF. The CDR3 DNA is TGTGCCAGCAGCAAAGTCCCGACAGGGCCCTACGAGCAGTACTTC.

Notes on this clonotype: The junction departs from germline at one end; a sequencing error may be responsible. V and J are TRBV5-3 and TRBJ1-5, with 8 bases fitting TRBD1. TRBV5-3 qualifies as an ORF whose function is uncertain. The CDR3 length is 15 residues. CDR3: CASSLAGGPSQPQHF. CDR3 bases: TGTGCCAGCAGCTTGGCAGGGGGCCCGAGTCAGCCCCAGCATTTT.

V usage is TRBV5-1 and J usage is TRBJ2-2; either TRBD1 or TRBD2 may supply D (5 bases each). Germline CDR1 reads SGHRS; CDR2 reads YFSETQ. The CDR3 contains 16 residues. V was cut by 6 bases and J by 5 bases, with 20 bases left in between. CDR3 sequence reads: CASTVLGAEGTGELFF. In DNA form, the CDR3 reads TGCGCCAGCACCGTCCTCGGGGCAGAGGGGACCGGGGAGCTGTTTTTT.

The rearrangement joins TRBV4-3 to TRBJ2-7; D is perhaps TRBD1 (6 bases). The germline V gene encodes CDR1 LGHNA and CDR2 YSLEER. CDR3 size: 15 residues. Trimming pared 0 bases from V and 5 bases from J, leaving 14 bases between. The CDR3 spells CASSQDPGSGDEQYF. CDR3 nucleotide sequence: TGCGCCAGCAGCCAAGATCCAGGGTCAGGGGACGAGCAGTACTTC.

The CDR3 region has the DNA TGTGCCAGCAGGGACCGGAGGGCTGGCTACACCTTC. Protein sequence: CASRDRRAGYTF. The genes are TRBV6-1 and TRBJ1-2; D remains unclear. V lost 6 bases and J 7 bases, leaving 12 bases between the germline ends. Germline CDR1 MNHNS, CDR2 SASEGT. The CDR3 consists of 12 residues.

This chain links TRBV7-6 with TRBJ2-1; TRBD2 matches 15 bases. This CDR3 is built from 16 residues. V trimming: 5 bases; J trimming: 7 bases; junction bases outside the gene matches: 6. CDR1 and CDR2 from the germline V gene are SGHVS and FNYEAQ. CDR3 sequence reads: CASSMGTSGGNNEQFF. CDR3 coding DNA: TGTGCCAGCAGCATGGGGACTAGCGGGGGGAATAATGAGCAGTTCTTC.

The rearrangement joins TRBV3-1 to TRBJ2-5; TRBD2 aligns across 12 bases. CDR3 length: 14 residues. The V gene's germline CDR1 is LGHDT and CDR2 YNNKEL (reference sequence). V shed 4 bases, J shed 9 bases, and the junction held 6 bases outside the gene matches. The CDR3 DNA follows: TGTGCCAGCAGCCCTGGACTAGCGGGACAACCCCAGTACTTC. Translation: CASSPGLAGQPQYF.

The V and J genes are TRBV7-9 and TRBJ2-7; D is perhaps TRBD2 (5 bases). The CDR3 runs 18 residues. Between the trimmed V and J ends, which lost 5 bases and 2 bases, there was a span of 25 bases. The germline V gene has CDR1 SEHNR and CDR2 FQNEAQ (reference sequence). The CDR3 region has the DNA TGTGCCAGCAGCGGCAGCCAGCGGCCCTCAACCCTCGCCTACGAGCAGTACTTC. It yields the protein CASSGSQRPSTLAYEQYF.

The chain employs TRBV9 and TRBJ2-1; TRBD2 aligns across 7 bases. Germline CDR1 SGDLS, CDR2 YYNGEE. The CDR3 sequence is 14 residues long. V dropped 2 bases and J dropped 1; count of bases not matched to a gene: 0. The CDR3 sequence: CASSVGGSYNEQFF. DNA of the CDR3: TGTGCCAGCAGCGTCGGGGGGTCCTACAATGAGCAGTTCTTC.

This clonotype was detected only once. The chain carries TRBV14 and TRBJ1-1, with D possibly being TRBD1 (6 bases). V was shortened by 4 bases and J by 4 bases, with 13 bases between the two germline ends. The germline CDR1 and CDR2 sequences are SGHDN and FVKESK. The CDR3 extends over 14 amino acids. The CDR3 spells CASSPTGAFTEAFF. CDR3 sequence (DNA): TGTGCCAGCAGCCCCACGGGGGCGTTCACTGAAGCTTTCTTT.